A selection of T cell receptor beta chains follows, all from one sample in a study of T cell responses to AZD1222 COVID-19 vaccine. Using immunoSEQ multiplex PCR, the repertoire was profiled, and TCRdb retains in-frame clones only, with some absent. This repertoire shows approximately 100,000 clones, approximately 87% found once; its top ten account for around 12%. The sample here was peripheral blood, taken on day 0 of AZD1222 vaccination. These receptors came from an adult in good health. Each CDR3 is given with its conserved first and last residue. Each record gives: J gene, V gene, clone size, D gene, CDR3 DNA, CDR3 protein. D genes are given only for firm matches. For some rows the clone size is stated as once, few or many, or as a class when expanded; others skip it.

j_call: TRBJ1-1; v_call: TRBV19; clone_size: once; d_call: TRBD1; cdr3_nt: TGTGCCAGTAGGACAGGGAAGGACGGTGAAGCTTTCTTT; cdr3_aa: CASRTGKDGEAFF
j_call: TRBJ1-5; v_call: TRBV28; clone_size: NA; d_call: TRBD1; cdr3_nt: TGTGCCAGCAACCTCGCAGGGGGGACGGTTCAGCCCCAGCATTTT; cdr3_aa: CASNLAGGTVQPQHF
j_call: TRBJ2-1; v_call: TRBV9; clone_size: NA; d_call: NA; cdr3_nt: TGTGCCAGCAGCGTAGAGGGGCTTGGGTACAATGAGCAGTTCTTC; cdr3_aa: CASSVEGLGYNEQFF
j_call: TRBJ1-2; v_call: TRBV12-5; clone_size: NA; d_call: TRBD1; cdr3_nt: TGTGCTAGTGCCTTGGTTACGCAGGGGGCCTATGGCTACACCTTC; cdr3_aa: CASALVTQGAYGYTF
j_call: TRBJ2-3; v_call: TRBV19; clone_size: NA; d_call: NA; cdr3_nt: TGTGCCAGTAGTCCCTCCTCGACCGTGGATACGCAGTATTTT; cdr3_aa: CASSPSSTVDTQYF
j_call: TRBJ1-6; v_call: TRBV30; clone_size: NA; d_call: TRBD1; cdr3_nt: TGTGCCTGGAGAACGGACAGGGGCAATTCACCCCTCCACTTT; cdr3_aa: CAWRTDRGNSPLHF
j_call: TRBJ1-2; v_call: TRBV20-1; clone_size: few; d_call: NA; cdr3_nt: TGCAGTGCATTTGGGGATGGCTACACCTTC; cdr3_aa: CSAFGDGYTF
j_call: TRBJ1-1; v_call: TRBV29-1; clone_size: NA; d_call: NA; cdr3_nt: TGCAGCGTTGATCCCGATCGAGTTGGGGCTTTCTTT; cdr3_aa: CSVDPDRVGAFF
j_call: TRBJ2-4; v_call: TRBV28; clone_size: NA; d_call: TRBD1; cdr3_nt: TGTGCCAGCAGCGGGCCCCGGACAGGGACCAAAAACATTCAGTACTTC; cdr3_aa: CASSGPRTGTKNIQYF
j_call: TRBJ1-2; v_call: TRBV10-3; clone_size: NA; d_call: TRBD1; cdr3_nt: TGTGCCATCAGTCGGGACAGGGGGCTAGGCTACACCTTC; cdr3_aa: CAISRDRGLGYTF
j_call: TRBJ2-6; v_call: TRBV28; clone_size: NA; d_call: TRBD2; cdr3_nt: TGTGCCAGCACTAGCGGGAGTTTGAGGTCTGGGGCCAACGTCCTGACTTTC; cdr3_aa: CASTSGSLRSGANVLTF
j_call: TRBJ1-2; v_call: TRBV5-8; clone_size: NA; d_call: NA; cdr3_nt: TGTGCCAGCAGCCGCGTGGGTGGCTACACCTTC; cdr3_aa: CASSRVGGYTF
j_call: TRBJ1-1; v_call: TRBV29-1; clone_size: NA; d_call: NA; cdr3_nt: TGCAGCGTTGGCGGGGGGGGCACTGAAGCTTTCTTT; cdr3_aa: CSVGGGGTEAFF
j_call: TRBJ2-5; v_call: TRBV3-1/TRBV3-2; clone_size: NA; d_call: TRBD2; cdr3_nt: TGTGCCAGCAGCCAAGCTCTTGTAGAGCGGGAATGGAGAGAGACCCAGTACTTC; cdr3_aa: CASSQALVEREWRETQYF
j_call: TRBJ2-2; v_call: TRBV11-2; clone_size: NA; d_call: TRBD1; cdr3_nt: TGTGCCAGCAGCCAAGGGACAGAGGGGAACACCGGGGAGCTGTTTTTT; cdr3_aa: CASSQGTEGNTGELFF
j_call: TRBJ2-3; v_call: TRBV30; clone_size: NA; d_call: TRBD2; cdr3_nt: TGTGCCTGGAGTCCCGGACTAGCGGGAGGTAGGGATACGCAGTATTTT; cdr3_aa: CAWSPGLAGGRDTQYF
j_call: TRBJ2-2; v_call: TRBV27; clone_size: NA; d_call: TRBD2; cdr3_nt: TGTGCCAGCAGTTCTTTAGCGGGAGCTTTTCCCGGGGAGCTGTTTTTT; cdr3_aa: CASSSLAGAFPGELFF
j_call: TRBJ1-5; v_call: TRBV20-1; clone_size: NA; d_call: NA; cdr3_nt: TGCAGTGCTAGTCTACAGGGAGGGGGAAATCAGCCCCAGCATTTT; cdr3_aa: CSASLQGGGNQPQHF
j_call: TRBJ2-7; v_call: TRBV27; clone_size: NA; d_call: NA; cdr3_nt: TGTGCCAGCAGTTTATCCTGGGGGCGGGGACAAATCTACGAGCAGTACTTC; cdr3_aa: CASSLSWGRGQIYEQYF
j_call: TRBJ2-2; v_call: TRBV7-2; clone_size: NA; d_call: TRBD2; cdr3_nt: TGTGCCAGCAGCGCACTAGCGGGAGATACCGGGGAGCTGTTTTTT; cdr3_aa: CASSALAGDTGELFF
j_call: TRBJ1-2; v_call: TRBV5-4; clone_size: NA; d_call: TRBD1; cdr3_nt: TGTGCCAGCAGCTTGGCACTAGGGGGCGAAATCTATGGCTACACCTTC; cdr3_aa: CASSLALGGEIYGYTF
j_call: TRBJ2-3; v_call: TRBV14; clone_size: NA; d_call: NA; cdr3_nt: TGTGCCAGCAGCCAGTTGACGGGGAAGGGGTATACGCAGTATTTT; cdr3_aa: CASSQLTGKGYTQYF
j_call: TRBJ1-1; v_call: TRBV7-3; clone_size: NA; d_call: NA; cdr3_nt: TGTGCCAGCAGCTTACAGGCGGTGAAGAACACTGAAGCTTTCTTT; cdr3_aa: CASSLQAVKNTEAFF
j_call: TRBJ1-1; v_call: TRBV10-3; clone_size: NA; d_call: NA; cdr3_nt: TGTGCCATCAGTGAGGGGTTGAACACTGAAGCTTTCTTT; cdr3_aa: CAISEGLNTEAFF
j_call: TRBJ2-3; v_call: TRBV28; clone_size: NA; d_call: NA; cdr3_nt: TGTGCCAGCAGTTTCGTTCGACCGCGGGGTCGGGAAGATACGCAGTATTTT; cdr3_aa: CASSFVRPRGREDTQYF
j_call: TRBJ2-5; v_call: TRBV7-2; clone_size: NA; d_call: NA; cdr3_nt: TGTGCCAGCAGCCGAAACCGGGACTCGACCCAGTACTTC; cdr3_aa: CASSRNRDSTQYF
j_call: TRBJ2-5; v_call: TRBV14; clone_size: few; d_call: TRBD2; cdr3_nt: TGTGCCAGCAGCCAAGCCCTAGCGGGAGATACCCAGTACTTC; cdr3_aa: CASSQALAGDTQYF
j_call: TRBJ2-5; v_call: TRBV18; clone_size: few; d_call: NA; cdr3_nt: TGTGCCAGCTCACCACTACAAGAGACCCAGTACTTC; cdr3_aa: CASSPLQETQYF
j_call: TRBJ1-1; v_call: TRBV20-1; clone_size: few; d_call: NA; cdr3_nt: TGCAGTGCTAGTAATCGGCAGGGTTACATGAACACTGAAGCTTTCTTT; cdr3_aa: CSASNRQGYMNTEAFF
j_call: TRBJ2-1; v_call: TRBV20-1; clone_size: NA; d_call: NA; cdr3_nt: TGCAGTGCTAGTCCTCGAAAGAAGGACCTCAATGAGCAGTTCTTC; cdr3_aa: CSASPRKKDLNEQFF
j_call: TRBJ1-1; v_call: TRBV29-1; clone_size: NA; d_call: NA; cdr3_nt: TGCAGCGTGGCCGGGTCCTGGGAGGACACTGAAGCTTTCTTT; cdr3_aa: CSVAGSWEDTEAFF
j_call: TRBJ2-5; v_call: TRBV27; clone_size: NA; d_call: NA; cdr3_nt: TGTGCCAGCAGTTTCGTTGAGACCCAGTACTTC; cdr3_aa: CASSFVETQYF
j_call: TRBJ1-2; v_call: TRBV7-9; clone_size: NA; d_call: NA; cdr3_nt: TGTGCCAGCAGCGGACTGGGGACGGTTCTTAACTATGGCTACACCTTC; cdr3_aa: CASSGLGTVLNYGYTF
j_call: TRBJ1-5; v_call: TRBV27; clone_size: NA; d_call: TRBD1; cdr3_nt: TGTGCCAGCAGCCCTATAGCTAGACAGGGGGCTAATCAGCCCCAGCATTTT; cdr3_aa: CASSPIARQGANQPQHF
j_call: TRBJ2-7; v_call: TRBV11-2; clone_size: few; d_call: NA; cdr3_nt: TGTGCCAGCAGCCCAGGTCTGAACCTCGAGCAGTACTTC; cdr3_aa: CASSPGLNLEQYF
j_call: TRBJ1-2; v_call: TRBV6-1; clone_size: NA; d_call: NA; cdr3_nt: TGTGCCAGCAGTGAAGTTGGGGCCTCCTATGGCTACACCTTC; cdr3_aa: CASSEVGASYGYTF
j_call: TRBJ1-2; v_call: TRBV7-2; clone_size: few; d_call: NA; cdr3_nt: TGTGCCAGCAGCTTAGATCGGCAGGCCCAGAACTATGGCTACACCTTC; cdr3_aa: CASSLDRQAQNYGYTF
j_call: TRBJ2-7; v_call: TRBV18; clone_size: NA; d_call: NA; cdr3_nt: TGTGCCAGCTCACCACCAGGCCTCTCCTACGAGCAGTACTTC; cdr3_aa: CASSPPGLSYEQYF
j_call: TRBJ2-5; v_call: TRBV18; clone_size: NA; d_call: NA; cdr3_nt: TGTGCCAGCTCCCCTTCCCAGGTAGAGACCCAGTACTTC; cdr3_aa: CASSPSQVETQYF
j_call: TRBJ2-5; v_call: TRBV7-3; clone_size: NA; d_call: NA; cdr3_nt: TGTGCCAGCAGCTTAGGGGGTCAAGAGACCCAGTACTTC; cdr3_aa: CASSLGGQETQYF
j_call: TRBJ2-7; v_call: TRBV19; clone_size: NA; d_call: TRBD2; cdr3_nt: TGTGCCAGTCCTACCCCGGGACTAGCGGGCCCCTACGAGCAGTACTTC; cdr3_aa: CASPTPGLAGPYEQYF
j_call: TRBJ2-3; v_call: TRBV18; clone_size: once; d_call: TRBD2; cdr3_nt: TGTGCCAGCTCACCCCGAACTAGCGGGAGGGCCGGGAAGACAGATACGCAGTATTTT; cdr3_aa: CASSPRTSGRAGKTDTQYF
j_call: TRBJ2-2; v_call: TRBV23-1; clone_size: many; d_call: TRBD2; cdr3_nt: TGCGCCAGCAGTCAAAGGGCTTCGGGGGGAGAATACGGGGAGCTGTTTTTT; cdr3_aa: CASSQRASGGEYGELFF
j_call: TRBJ2-7; v_call: TRBV29-1; clone_size: few; d_call: NA; cdr3_nt: TGCAGCGTTGAATCAATCGATAACTACGAGCAGTACTTC; cdr3_aa: CSVESIDNYEQYF
j_call: TRBJ2-3; v_call: TRBV7-3; clone_size: NA; d_call: NA; cdr3_nt: TGTGCCAGCAGCTTAACCACATTCACAGATACGCAGTATTTT; cdr3_aa: CASSLTTFTDTQYF
j_call: TRBJ2-7; v_call: TRBV5-4; clone_size: NA; d_call: NA; cdr3_nt: TGTGCCAGCAGCTTGGTGGGAGGCGGGTACGAGCAGTACTTC; cdr3_aa: CASSLVGGGYEQYF
j_call: TRBJ1-2; v_call: TRBV28; clone_size: NA; d_call: NA; cdr3_nt: TGTGCCAGCAGTTCGGAGCCGTATGGCTACACCTTC; cdr3_aa: CASSSEPYGYTF
j_call: TRBJ2-3; v_call: TRBV20-1; clone_size: NA; d_call: NA; cdr3_nt: TGCAGTGCTAGAGTTTATCCTACGCAGTATTTT; cdr3_aa: CSARVYPTQYF
j_call: TRBJ1-5; v_call: TRBV23-1; clone_size: NA; d_call: NA; cdr3_nt: TGCGCCAGCAGTCCAAAACAGGCTCGGCAGTGGAATCAGCCCCAGCATTTT; cdr3_aa: CASSPKQARQWNQPQHF
j_call: TRBJ2-7; v_call: TRBV18; clone_size: NA; d_call: NA; cdr3_nt: TGTGCCAGCTCACCACTTCCGAGTTACGAGCAGTACTTC; cdr3_aa: CASSPLPSYEQYF
j_call: TRBJ2-1; v_call: TRBV7-2; clone_size: once; d_call: NA; cdr3_nt: TGTGCCAGCAGCCTGAGGGGCGCTTACAATGAGCAGTTCTTC; cdr3_aa: CASSLRGAYNEQFF
j_call: TRBJ2-6; v_call: TRBV5-1; clone_size: NA; d_call: NA; cdr3_nt: TGCGCCAGCAGCTTGGATCCCGGGGCCAACGTCCTGACTTTC; cdr3_aa: CASSLDPGANVLTF
j_call: TRBJ1-2; v_call: TRBV6-2/TRBV6-3; clone_size: NA; d_call: TRBD1; cdr3_nt: TGTGCCAGCAGCTACTGGACAGGGTCCAACTATGGCTACACCTTC; cdr3_aa: CASSYWTGSNYGYTF
j_call: TRBJ1-2; v_call: TRBV7-2; clone_size: NA; d_call: TRBD1; cdr3_nt: TGTGCCAGCAGCTTAACCGATGGGACAGGATATGGCTACACCTTC; cdr3_aa: CASSLTDGTGYGYTF
j_call: TRBJ1-5; v_call: TRBV21-1; clone_size: once; d_call: NA; cdr3_nt: TGTGCCAGCAGCTTCCAGGGTCAAGGGGGCAATCAGCCCCAGCATTTT; cdr3_aa: CASSFQGQGGNQPQHF
j_call: TRBJ2-2; v_call: TRBV7-2; clone_size: NA; d_call: NA; cdr3_nt: TGTGCCAGCAGCTTAAAACTAACCGGGGAGCTGTTTTTT; cdr3_aa: CASSLKLTGELFF
j_call: TRBJ2-7; v_call: TRBV7-2; clone_size: NA; d_call: NA; cdr3_nt: TGTGCCAGCAGTTACAGAAACTTAGGGGTCGAGTACTTC; cdr3_aa: CASSYRNLGVEYF
j_call: TRBJ2-3; v_call: TRBV7-2; clone_size: once; d_call: NA; cdr3_nt: TGTGCCAGCAGACCAGGGTATACAGATACGCAGTATTTT; cdr3_aa: CASRPGYTDTQYF
j_call: TRBJ2-7; v_call: TRBV4-3; clone_size: once; d_call: NA; cdr3_nt: TGCGCCAGCAGCCAAGAGTATGGGGGGTCCTACGAGCAGTACTTC; cdr3_aa: CASSQEYGGSYEQYF